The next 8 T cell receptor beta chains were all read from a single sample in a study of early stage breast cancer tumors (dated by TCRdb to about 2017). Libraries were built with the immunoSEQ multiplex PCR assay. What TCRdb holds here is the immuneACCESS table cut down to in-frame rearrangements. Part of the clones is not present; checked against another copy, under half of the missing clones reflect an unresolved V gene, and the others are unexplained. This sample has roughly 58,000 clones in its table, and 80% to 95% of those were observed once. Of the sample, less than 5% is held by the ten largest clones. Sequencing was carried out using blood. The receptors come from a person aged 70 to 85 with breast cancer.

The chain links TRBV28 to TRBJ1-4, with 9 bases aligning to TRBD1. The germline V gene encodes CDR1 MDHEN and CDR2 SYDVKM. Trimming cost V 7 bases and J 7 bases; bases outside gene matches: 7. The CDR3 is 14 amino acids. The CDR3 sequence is CASMKGQGFEKLFF. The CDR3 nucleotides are TGTGCCAGCATGAAGGGACAGGGTTTTGAAAAACTGTTTTTT.

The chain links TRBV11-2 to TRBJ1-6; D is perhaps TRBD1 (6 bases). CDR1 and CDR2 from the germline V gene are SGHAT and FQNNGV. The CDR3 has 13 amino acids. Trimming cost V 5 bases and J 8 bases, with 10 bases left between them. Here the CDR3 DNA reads TGTGCCAGCAGCCCGAGGACAGATTCACCCCTCCACTTT. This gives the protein CASSPRTDSPLHF.

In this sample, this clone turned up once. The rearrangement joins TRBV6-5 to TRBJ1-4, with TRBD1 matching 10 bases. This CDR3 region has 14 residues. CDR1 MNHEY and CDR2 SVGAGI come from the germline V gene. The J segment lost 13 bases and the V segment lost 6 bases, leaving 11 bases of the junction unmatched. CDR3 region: CASSSPGGTGALFF. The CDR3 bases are TGTGCCAGCAGCTCCCCAGGGGGGACAGGGGCACTGTTTTTT.

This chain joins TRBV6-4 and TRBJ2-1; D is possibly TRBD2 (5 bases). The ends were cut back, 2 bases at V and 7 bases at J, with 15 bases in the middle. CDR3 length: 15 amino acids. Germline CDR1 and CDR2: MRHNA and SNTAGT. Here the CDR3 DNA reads TGTGCCAGCAGTGACGAGGGCCGTATACAGAATGAGCAGTTCTTC. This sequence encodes CASSDEGRIQNEQFF.

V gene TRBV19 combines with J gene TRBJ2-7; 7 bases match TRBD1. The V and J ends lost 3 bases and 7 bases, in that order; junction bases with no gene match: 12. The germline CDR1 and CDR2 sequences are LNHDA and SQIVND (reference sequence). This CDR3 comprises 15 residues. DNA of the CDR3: TGTGCCAGTAGTATCTCTAGAAGGGGGCAGTCAGAGCAGTACTTC. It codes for CASSISRRGQSEQYF.

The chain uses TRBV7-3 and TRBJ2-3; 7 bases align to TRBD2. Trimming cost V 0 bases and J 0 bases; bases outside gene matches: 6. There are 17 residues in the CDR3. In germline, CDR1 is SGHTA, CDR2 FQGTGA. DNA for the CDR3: TGTGCCAGCAGCTTAACGTCCTCAGCGGGAAGCACAGATACGCAGTATTTT. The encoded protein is CASSLTSSAGSTDTQYF.

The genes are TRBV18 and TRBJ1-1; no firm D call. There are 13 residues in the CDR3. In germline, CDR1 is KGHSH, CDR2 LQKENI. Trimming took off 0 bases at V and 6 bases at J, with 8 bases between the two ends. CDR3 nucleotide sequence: TGTGCCAGCTCACCACCTGCGGGCCCTGAAGCTTTCTTT. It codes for CASSPPAGPEAFF.

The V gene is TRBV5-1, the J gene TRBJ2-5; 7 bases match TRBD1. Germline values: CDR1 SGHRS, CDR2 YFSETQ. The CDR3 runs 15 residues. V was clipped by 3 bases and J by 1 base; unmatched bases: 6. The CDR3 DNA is TGCGCCAGCAGCTGGGCCGGGACAGCCCAAGAGACCCAGTACTTC. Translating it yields CASSWAGTAQETQYF.